The clone carrying this T cell receptor beta chain was counted many times. The antigen is unknown. The data were obtained in a study of T cells in Graves' hyperthyroidism and ophthalmopathy. Study-wide background: Peripheral blood was taken when the disease was first diagnosed, before any treatment began.

Study results and caveats: The model predicted ophthalmopathy a median around six months before onset.

Germline V gene sequence: CDR1 SGHRS, CDR2 YFSETQ. V shed 4 bases, J shed 6 bases, and the junction held 6 bases outside the gene matches. The CDR3 is 15 residues long. Amplified TCR beta CDR3 regions came from RNA transcripts. HTBI primers were the set used in a first-round RT-PCR of the TCR CDR3. TCRdb itself ran the multiplex PCR reads through MiXCR, one entry per CDR3 protein. The data show about 380,000 distinct CDR3 sequences, with about 14% seen just once and approximately 9.9% held by the top ten. The PBMCs had their origin in 7.5 to 10 ml of fresh peripheral blood. The clonotype originates from a woman between 55 and 75 years old with Graves' hyperthyroidism. Sequencing was performed on blood. The chain links TRBV5-1 to TRBJ2-1; 11 bases are shared with TRBD2. The CDR3 is CASSPTSGNLNEQFF. The CDR3 nucleotides read TGCGCCAGCAGCCCGACTAGCGGGAATCTCAATGAGCAGTTCTTC.